This entry concerns a single T cell receptor beta chain. A single count supports this clone. Its cognate antigen has yet to be identified. Within one base of it there is no much larger clone, and no base qualities were kept. The CDR3 covers 14 residues, taking in both the cysteine and the phenylalanine. The retained sequence is limited to the CDR3, 42 bases, with the frame set at the first base. CDR1 and CDR2, looked up from the germline V gene, are MDHEN and SYDVKM. Ends trimmed: V by 4 bases, J by 3 bases; bases unmatched to a gene: 2. At diagnosis, peripheral blood, uninvolved tumor-adjacent lung and tumor were collected and were preserved as a mix of fresh-frozen and FFPE material. For TCR repertoire profiling, the blood samples were analyzed as peripheral blood mononuclear cells. The entry originates in a study of T cells in localized non-small cell lung cancer (dated by TCRdb to the early 2020s). Study-level background: The study analyzed T cell repertoires of around 250 early-stage NSCLC patients, comparing tumors and uninvolved tumor-adjacent lungs. The cohort comprised under 250 treatment-naïve NSCLC patients with resected, localized lung tumors. Of the NSCLC patients, about 130 were male and 85 to 110 were female, and the mean age was about 69 years. Overall results and qualifications from the work: Longer overall survival was associated with higher T cell density in blood, whereas shorter survival was associated with higher clonality in adjacent lung. Because the study design was exploratory, TCR variables were selected using unadjusted p-values without false-discovery rate correction. Because multi-region sequencing of the tumors was not done, intratumor heterogeneity could not be ruled out. A median of 57 of the top 100 tumor clones were detected in paired uninvolved adjacent lung, and some 29 of these tumor clones were also found among the top 100 clones of the paired uninvolved adjacent lung. Uninvolved tumor-adjacent lung showed the highest T cell clonality, higher than tumor, which suggests more focused antigenic responses in the adjacent lung.

The immunoSEQ Assay was used to sequence TCR beta CDR3 regions from DNA. Per the source publication's procedure: To compute T cell density, TCR beta template counts were normalized to usable DNA, which was estimated by amplifying housekeeping genes. Richness was estimated using the preseqR package, with extrapolation to 400,000 templates for PBMC samples and to 120,000 templates for tissue samples. Clonality was defined as one minus Pielou's evenness. Tissue-enriched TCRs were identified by differential abundance testing using productive amino-acid clonotypes, minimum total count 5 and alpha 0.1. The Jaccard Index and the Morisita Overlap Index were used to quantify repertoire overlap between compartments. GLIPH clustered TCR beta CDR3s with public tetramer-defined viral CDR3s; viral motifs required at least three viral sequences plus V-gene enrichment. TCRdb stores this immuneACCESS table with in-frame sequences only. Part of the clones is absent; in the studies checked, under half of the shortfall reflects unresolved V genes, and no reason is known for the rest. V and J calls and clone size are those listed in that table; D and trimming were worked out from the DNA. Present in this sample are fewer than 35,000 clones, around nine tenths of which were seen just once. The ten largest clonotypes hold 2.5% to 3.5% of the sample.

Sequencing used peripheral blood, obtained before any cancer treatment. This chain joins TRBV28 to TRBJ2-2; 7 central nucleotides agree with TRBD1. This receptor was taken from a female donor at least 60 years old with stage I lung adenocarcinoma. The CDR3 sequence is CASSSGQDTGELFF. The nucleotides are TGTGCCAGCAGTTCCGGACAGGACACCGGGGAGCTGTTTTTT. The entire variable domain, with the stretches around the CDR3 drawn from the reference TRBV28 and TRBJ2-2 proteins, is DVKVTQSSRYLVKRTGEKVFLECVQDMDHENMFWYRQDPGLGLRLIYFSYDVKMKEKGDIPEGYSVSREKKERFSLILESASTNQTSMYLCASSSGQDTGELFFGEGSRLTVL.